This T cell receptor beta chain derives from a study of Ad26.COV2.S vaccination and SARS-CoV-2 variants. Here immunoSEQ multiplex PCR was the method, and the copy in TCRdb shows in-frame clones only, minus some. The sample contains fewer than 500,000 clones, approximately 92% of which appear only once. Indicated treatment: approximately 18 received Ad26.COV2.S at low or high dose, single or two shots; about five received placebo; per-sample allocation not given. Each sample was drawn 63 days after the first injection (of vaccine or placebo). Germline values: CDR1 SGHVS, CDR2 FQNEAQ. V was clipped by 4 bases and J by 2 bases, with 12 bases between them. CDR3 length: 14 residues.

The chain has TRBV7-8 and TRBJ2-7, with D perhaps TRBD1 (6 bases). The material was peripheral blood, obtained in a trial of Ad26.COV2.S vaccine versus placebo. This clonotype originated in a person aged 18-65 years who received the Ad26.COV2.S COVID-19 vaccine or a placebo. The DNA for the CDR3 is TGTGCCAGCAGCTCCTGGACAGAAACCTACGAGCAGTACTTC. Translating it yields CASSSWTETYEQYF.